The present T cell receptor (beta chain) was sequenced within a study of T cells in Graves' hyperthyroidism and ophthalmopathy. Turning to the study itself: Once the initial diagnosis was made, peripheral blood was obtained before any treatment.

Worth noting for this clonotype: The target antigen is unknown. A clone one base away is much larger, so this may be a read error.

The source material, RNA transcripts, was used to amplify TCR beta CDR3 regions. Initially, a first-round RT-PCR of the TCR CDR3 employed the HTBI primer set. TCRdb called the multiplex PCR reads again in MiXCR, with one record for every CDR3 protein. The table includes hundreds of thousands of distinct CDR3 sequences, about 13% detected once. Study conclusions and caveats: Most expanded thyroid clonotypes above 0.001 also appeared in blood. It was a median around 6 months before onset that the model predicted ophthalmopathy.

Trimming stripped 4 bases from V and 6 bases from J, with 8 bases between. The CDR3 is 12 amino acids. Per the germline V gene, CDR1 is KGHSH and CDR2 is LQKENI. The diagnoses drew upon clinical symptoms, serum thyroxine and TRAb, thyroid ultrasound and orbital computed tomography. The sample consisted of blood. The chain has TRBV18 and TRBJ2-3; D ambiguous. The receptor's source is a woman under 30 with Graves' hyperthyroidism. DNA for the CDR3: TGTGCCAGCTCACTCCTGAAGGATACGCAGTATTTT. This encodes CASSLLKDTQYF.